The 23 T cell receptor beta chains presented below share a single source sample, sequenced in a study of T cell responses to AZD1222 COVID-19 vaccine. Assay used: immunoSEQ multiplex PCR; TCRdb lists only in-frame clones, some missing. The data show about 150,000 clones, roughly 92% seen once. Specimen: peripheral blood, collected 28 days after the second AZD1222 dose. These receptors were collected from an adult who received the AZD1222 COVID-19 vaccine.

This chain joins TRBV12-3 or TRBV12-4 and TRBJ2-7, with 7 bases that match TRBD2. The CDR3 loop spans 13 amino acids. V shed 6 bases and J 2 bases; nucleotides not matched to a gene: 4. CDR3 bases: TGTGCCAGCAGCCGCGGGGGAACCTACGAGCAGTACTTC. This sequence encodes CASSRGGTYEQYF.

The chain couples TRBV12-3 or TRBV12-4 to TRBJ2-3, with unresolved D. The CDR3 contains 13 residues. The germline V and J ends were trimmed by 4 bases and 2 bases, with 7 bases remaining between them. The CDR3 DNA follows: TGTGCCAGCAGTTACATAAACACAGATACGCAGTATTTT. It is translated as CASSYINTDTQYF.

This chain links TRBV6-5 with TRBJ2-7, with D unclear. Trimming stripped 4 bases from V and 3 bases from J, with 7 bases between. Germline-derived CDR1 and CDR2 are MNHEY and SVGAGI. This CDR3 is 12 amino acids long. The chain's CDR3 is CASSSSGYEQYF. The CDR3 nucleotides are TGTGCCAGCAGTTCGTCAGGCTACGAGCAGTACTTC.

The genes are TRBV18 and TRBJ2-3; no reliable D call. The CDR3 length is 15 residues. Per germline, CDR1 KGHSH and CDR2 LQKENI. V shed 4 bases and J shed 0 bases, with 11 bases lying between them. The CDR3 region has the DNA TGTGCCAGCTCACGTCCTGGCGGTAGCACAGATACGCAGTATTTT. Translating it yields CASSRPGGSTDTQYF.

This clone came up once. The CDR3 DNA follows: TGTGCCAGCAGCTCTTTGGATACGCAGTATTTT. Translating gives CASSSLDTQYF. The chain joins TRBV7-2 to TRBJ2-3; D unresolved. Germline V lookup: CDR1 SGHTA, CDR2 FQGNSA. The CDR3 is 11 residues long. V lost 4 bases and J lost 6, with 5 bases in between.

The chain uses TRBV5-1 and TRBJ2-3, with 10 bases aligning to TRBD1. Germline assignment: CDR1 SGHRS and CDR2 YFSETQ. CDR3 length: 16 residues. The V segment lost 4 bases and the J segment 6 bases; nucleotides outside the gene matches: 11. The CDR3 is CASSPGTGVPRDTQYF. In DNA form, the CDR3 reads TGCGCCAGCAGCCCAGGGACAGGGGTCCCCCGTGATACGCAGTATTTT.

V and J are TRBV21-1 and TRBJ2-7; the table's D call TRBD1 went unverified against the DNA. TRBV21-1 is a pseudogene locus. The CDR3 has 14 residues. The CDR3 sequence: CASSNRQETYEQYF. The DNA for the CDR3 is TGTGCCAGCAGCAACCGACAGGAGACCTACGAGCAGTACTTC.

This chain connects TRBV4-2 to TRBJ1-1, with 9 bases fitting TRBD1. The V segment lost 2 bases and the J segment 4 bases; nucleotides outside the gene matches: 11. The CDR3 totals 17 residues. The germline V gene has CDR1 LGHNA and CDR2 YNFKEQ. CDR3 amino acids: CASSQPRTGVEGTEAFF. Written as DNA, the CDR3 is TGTGCCAGCAGCCAACCACGGACAGGGGTTGAGGGCACTGAAGCTTTCTTT.

This clone occurred once. The chain has TRBV7-3 and TRBJ1-1; D is ambiguous. Trimming took off 5 bases at V and 1 base at J, with 11 bases between the two ends. CDR3 length equals 14 residues. Germline V gives CDR1 SGHTA, CDR2 FQGTGA. CDR3 sequence: CASSPTGGNTEAFF. The CDR3 nucleotides read TGTGCCAGCAGCCCCACGGGCGGGAACACTGAAGCTTTCTTT. Full variable domain (rest looked up from reference TRBV7-3 and TRBJ1-1): GAGVSQTPSNKVTEKGKYVELRCDPISGHTALYWYRQSLGQGPEFLIYFQGTGAADDSGLPNDRFFAVRPEGSVSTLKIQRTERGDSAVYLCASSPTGGNTEAFFGQGTRLTVV.

The chain recombines TRBV27 with TRBJ2-1; D unclear. The germline V and J ends were trimmed by 1 base and 0 bases, with 10 bases remaining between them. This CDR3 comprises 16 residues. Germline-derived CDR1 and CDR2 are MNHEY and SMNVEV (reference sequence). CDR3 in DNA: TGTGCCAGCAGTTTATTCTCGCGGTCCTCCTACAATGAGCAGTTCTTC. This codes for CASSLFSRSSYNEQFF.

The chain is built from TRBV6-5 and TRBJ2-1, with D uncertain. The CDR3 spans 13 residues. Trimming removed 2 bases from V and 6 bases from J, with 8 bases in between. The germline V gene has CDR1 MNHEY and CDR2 SVGAGI. CDR3: CASSYGLINEQFF. CDR3 nucleotide sequence: TGTGCCAGCAGTTACGGTTTGATCAATGAGCAGTTCTTC.

The CDR3 spells CASSPGPTYEQYF. CDR3 nucleotide sequence: TGTGCCAGCAGTCCCGGGCCCACCTACGAGCAGTACTTC. The chain employs TRBV28 and TRBJ2-7, with no clear D. V lost 5 bases, J lost 2 bases, and 10 bases lay in between. This CDR3 is 13 amino acids long. Germline CDR1 and CDR2: MDHEN and SYDVKM.

V gene TRBV7-2 combines with J gene TRBJ2-1; 8 nucleotides agree with TRBD1. The CDR3 contains 14 residues. Per germline, CDR1 SGHTA and CDR2 FQGNSA. J gave up 8 bases and V 5 bases, and 8 bases lay outside the gene matches. The CDR3: CASSPWTGSDEQFF. The CDR3 DNA follows: TGTGCCAGCAGCCCGTGGACAGGGAGTGATGAGCAGTTCTTC.

The rearrangement uses TRBV14 and TRBJ1-6, with no clear D. The CDR3 contains 16 residues. Trimming pared 0 bases from V and 2 bases from J, leaving 8 bases between. Germline CDR1 SGHDN, CDR2 FVKESK. In nucleotides, the CDR3 is TGTGCCAGCAGCCAAGATCGTGGACCCTATAATTCACCCCTCCACTTT. It specifies CASSQDRGPYNSPLHF.

CDR3 sequence (DNA): TGTGCCAGCAGCCCCCCCCGCCAGATAGATGGCTACACCTTC. This encodes CASSPPRQIDGYTF. V is TRBV28 and J is TRBJ1-2; D unresolved. The CDR3 runs to 14 residues. V lost 6 bases and J lost 6, with 17 bases in between. Germline CDR1 is MDHEN and CDR2 is SYDVKM.

V gene TRBV11-2 combines with J gene TRBJ2-5; 7 nucleotides match TRBD1. This CDR3 region has 14 residues. CDR1 and CDR2 (germline): SGHAT, FQNNGV. The J segment lost 6 bases and the V segment lost 2 bases, leaving 6 bases of the junction unmatched. Here the CDR3 DNA reads TGTGCCAGCAGCTTAAATCGACAGGGCCAGACCCAGTACTTC. Translating it yields CASSLNRQGQTQYF.

This chain joins TRBV24-1 and TRBJ1-3; no reliable D call. Germline lookup yields CDR1 KGHDR and CDR2 SFDVKD. CDR3 length: 15 amino acids. V lost 4 bases and J lost 2, with 11 bases in between. In DNA, the CDR3 is TGTGCCACCAGTGACCCCAGGAAACCTGGAAACACCATATATTTT. Its translation: CATSDPRKPGNTIYF.

The chain uses TRBV7-2 and TRBJ2-3; 7 positions agree with TRBD1. With 3 bases clipped from V and 6 bases from J, the junction kept 6 bases outside the gene matches. The CDR3 has 14 residues. Germline loops: CDR1 SGHTA, CDR2 FQGNSA. CDR3 region: CASSLYRGYDTQYF. CDR3 nucleotides: TGTGCCAGCAGCTTGTACAGGGGATACGATACGCAGTATTTT.

This chain connects TRBV14 to TRBJ2-2, with D possibly being TRBD1 or TRBD2 (5 bases each). Trimming cost V 5 bases and J 8 bases, with 18 bases left between them. The CDR3 is made up of 15 amino acids. Germline V CDR1 and CDR2: SGHDN, FVKESK. CDR3: CASSSRDPTLGELFF. CDR3 DNA: TGTGCCAGCAGCTCCCGGGACCCAACTTTAGGGGAGCTGTTTTTT.

This chain joins TRBV3-1 (or the pseudogene TRBV3-2) and TRBJ2-2, with D tentatively TRBD2 (5 bases). This CDR3 comprises 18 residues. The V gene's germline CDR1 is LGHDT and CDR2 YNNKEL (reference sequence). Trimming pared 5 bases from V and 0 bases from J, leaving 19 bases between. CDR3 sequence reads: CASSSRAAIYANTGELFF. Written as DNA, the CDR3 is TGTGCCAGCAGCTCGAGGGCAGCTATATACGCGAACACCGGGGAGCTGTTTTTT.

The J gene is TRBJ1-1, the V gene TRBV6-5; D is undetermined. Trimming took 0 bases from V and 4 from J, leaving 15 bases between them. This CDR3 is 16 amino acids long. Germline CDR1 reads MNHEY; CDR2 reads SVGAGI. For the CDR3, the DNA is TGTGCCAGCAGTTACTCGGCTTCGGGAGCCCGCACTGAAGCTTTCTTT. This gives the protein CASSYSASGARTEAFF.

The chain carries TRBV18 and TRBJ2-7; no clear D gene. This CDR3 contains 12 residues. V lost 2 bases, J lost 5 bases, and 7 bases lay in between. CDR1 KGHSH and CDR2 LQKENI come from the germline V gene. As DNA, the CDR3 is TGTGCCAGCTCACCATCGCCTGACGAGCAGTACTTC. This encodes CASSPSPDEQYF.

The V gene is TRBV29-1, the J gene TRBJ1-5; 8 positions agree with TRBD1. The CDR3 sequence is 14 residues long. Per germline, CDR1 SQVTM and CDR2 ANQGSEA. Unmatched junction bases numbered 8, after V lost 4 bases and J lost 6 bases. The CDR3 reads CSVVDRGSGQPQHF. The DNA of the CDR3 is TGCAGCGTTGTAGACAGGGGAAGCGGTCAGCCCCAGCATTTT.